This record concerns one TCR beta chain sequence. Its antigen is unknown. The collection from each donor was one heparinised blood draw averaging roughly 0.11 L. The data are from a study of beta chain features in type 1 diabetes. This CDR3 has 15 residues. V lost 4 bases and J lost 6, with 17 bases in between. Germline CDR1 is SGHRS and CDR2 is YFSETQ. Study-level points and caveats: Shorter TCRB CDR3s, moderately but significantly so, were found in Type 1 diabetes patients in all four CD4+ subsets. Diminished insertions and augmented deletions at VDJ junctions characterized type 1 diabetes patients. There was a possibility that cDNA sequencing over-represented cells with high TCR expression. In the patient group, naive, central memory and Treg TCRB repertoires seemed more alike than in the healthy donor group.

What was sequenced were expressed TCRB transcripts, since all of the isolated RNA had been reverse transcribed. The protocol was immunoSEQ multiplex PCR, while the TCRdb copy is restricted to in-frame clones and leaves out a portion. The data show about 260,000 clones, around 20% seen once. The clonotype originates from a middle-aged woman with type 1 diabetes. The rearrangement joins TRBV5-1 to TRBJ1-5, with D uncertain. The specimen was naive CD4+ T cells from blood. CDR3 region: CASSIGPPSGQPQHF. CDR3 DNA: TGCGCCAGCAGCATCGGACCCCCGAGCGGTCAGCCCCAGCATTTT.